These 13 T cell receptor beta chains came from one sample sequenced in a study of T cell changes during pregnancy in multiple sclerosis. The table came from immunoSEQ multiplex PCR; TCRdb's copy has only in-frame clones and leaves some out. The data show about 100,000 clones, around 93% seen once. Material: peripheral blood, obtained before pregnancy. Receptor source: a female donor with multiple sclerosis, enrolled in a pregnancy study.

This chain joins TRBV27 and TRBJ1-1; the D gene is possibly TRBD1 (5 bases). The CDR3 has 15 amino acids. CDR1 MNHEY and CDR2 SMNVEV come from the germline V gene (reference sequence). Between the trimmed V and J ends, which lost 5 bases and 0 bases, there was a span of 13 bases. In nucleotides, the CDR3 is TGTGCCAGCAGTAAGCCGGGACTCCTGAACACTGAAGCTTTCTTT. Translation: CASSKPGLLNTEAFF.

In DNA form, the CDR3 reads TGTGCCACCAGCAGAGATCGGGGGACAGGGGGCGAGGAGCAGTACTTC. Translated, it gives CATSRDRGTGGEEQYF. The chain has TRBV15 and TRBJ2-7; 12 nucleotides agree with TRBD1. The CDR3 has 16 residues. V lost 0 bases, J lost 7 bases, and 7 bases stayed unmatched. The germline V gene encodes CDR1 LNHNV and CDR2 YYDKDF (reference sequence).

The genes are TRBV7-8 and TRBJ2-7; TRBD1 matches 8 bases. In germline, CDR1 is SGHVS, CDR2 FQNEAQ. This CDR3 has 15 amino acids. J gave up 5 bases and V 6 bases, and 12 bases lay outside the gene matches. CDR3 nucleotides: TGTGCCAGCAGGCCCATCCAGGGGGCGATCCACGAGCAGTACTTC. Translating gives CASRPIQGAIHEQYF.

This chain uses TRBV18 with TRBJ2-5, with TRBD1 matching 9 bases. The CDR3 loop spans 14 amino acids. The germline gives CDR1 KGHSH, CDR2 LQKENI. Unmatched junction bases numbered 2, after V lost 4 bases and J lost 2 bases. DNA of the CDR3: TGTGCCAGCTCACTGGACAGGGGACAAGAGACCCAGTACTTC. It encodes CASSLDRGQETQYF. The variable domain in full, with the rest retrieved from reference TRBV18 and TRBJ2-5, is NAGVMQNPRHLVRRRGQEARLRCSPMKGHSHVYWYRQLPEEGLKFMVYLQKENIIDESGMPKERFSAEFPKEGPSILRIQQVVRGDSAAYFCASSLDRGQETQYFGPGTRLLVL.

This clone is a singleton in its sample. The chain links TRBV5-6 to TRBJ2-7, with D uncertain. The V end lost 7 bases, the J end lost 0 bases, and 20 bases lay between the germline ends. Germline-derived CDR1 and CDR2 are SGHDT and YYEEEE. The CDR3 is 16 residues long. CDR3 bases: TGTGCCAGCGGGTCCCTCCAGACTTTAGGCTCCTACGAGCAGTACTTC. Protein sequence: CASGSLQTLGSYEQYF. The whole variable domain, remainder taken from reference TRBV5-6 and TRBJ2-7, is DAGVTQSPTHLIKTRGQQVTLRCSPKSGHDTVSWYQQALGQGPQFIFQYYEEEERQRGNFPDRFSGHQFPNYSSELNVNALLLGDSALYLCASGSLQTLGSYEQYFGPGTRLTVT.

The rearrangement links TRBV7-6 to TRBJ1-1; maybe TRBD1 (5 bases). The CDR3 runs 15 residues. V lost 1 base and J 5 bases, leaving 14 bases between the germline ends. Germline values: CDR1 SGHVS, CDR2 FNYEAQ. This CDR3 reads CASSLGRIPGTEAFF. The CDR3 DNA reads TGTGCCAGCAGCTTAGGCAGGATCCCAGGGACTGAAGCTTTCTTT.

This chain joins TRBV5-4 and TRBJ2-3; 7 bases are a match to TRBD1. This CDR3 has 15 amino acids. With V trimmed by 3 bases and J by 6 bases, 10 bases remained unmatched. Germline V gene lookup returns CDR1 SGHNT and CDR2 YYREEE (reference sequence). CDR3 sequence (DNA): TGTGCCAGCAGCTATAGACAGGGTTGGGGGGATACGCAGTATTTT. Residues: CASSYRQGWGDTQYF.

The rearrangement links TRBV6-1 to TRBJ2-1; D is possibly TRBD2 (6 bases). Germline CDR1 and CDR2: MNHNS and SASEGT. V lost 2 bases to trimming and J lost 2 bases, with 13 bases between them. CDR3 length: 16 amino acids. Written as DNA, the CDR3 is TGTGCCAGCAGTGAACGGGAGCGGGTCCCCTACAATGAGCAGTTCTTC. Encoded protein: CASSERERVPYNEQFF.

This clone showed up just once. The chain couples TRBV4-3 to TRBJ2-3; 7 bases line up with TRBD2. The ends lost 1 base at V and 3 bases at J; junction bases unmatched: 7. The CDR3 consists of 16 residues. Germline V gives CDR1 LGHNA, CDR2 YSLEER. The CDR3 coding sequence is TGCGCCAGCAGCCAAGGAGCTGGGGGGGGGACAGATACGCAGTATTTT. This sequence encodes CASSQGAGGGTDTQYF.

The genes are TRBV19 and TRBJ2-5; D is perhaps TRBD2 (6 bases). The CDR3 runs to 14 residues. Trimming took 5 bases from V and 4 from J, leaving 14 bases between them. Germline V gene data show CDR1 as LNHDA and CDR2 as SQIVND (reference sequence). CDR3 residues: CASSDPLSGETQYF. For the CDR3, the DNA is TGTGCCAGTAGTGATCCTCTTAGCGGAGAGACCCAGTACTTC.

The chain carries TRBV7-9 and TRBJ1-5; 8 bases match TRBD1. Looked up from germline, CDR1 is SEHNR and CDR2 is FQNEAQ (reference sequence). V trimming: 5 bases; J trimming: 4 bases; junction bases outside the gene matches: 10. The CDR3 length is 16 residues. The CDR3 reads CASSPGGSVGNQPQHF. In nucleotides, the CDR3 is TGTGCCAGCAGCCCAGGGGGCTCTGTAGGAAATCAGCCCCAGCATTTT.

This clone was seen a single time. The rearrangement joins TRBV7-9 to TRBJ2-3, with 7 positions matching TRBD2. The J segment lost 4 bases and the V segment lost 2 bases, leaving 9 bases of the junction unmatched. This CDR3 is 16 amino acids long. Germline V gene sequence: CDR1 SEHNR, CDR2 FQNEAQ (reference sequence). Here the CDR3 reads CASSLNFGGSADTQYF. CDR3 nucleotides: TGTGCCAGCAGCTTAAATTTTGGCGGGAGCGCAGATACGCAGTATTTT. Variable domain in full (rest from reference TRBV7-9 and TRBJ2-3): DTGVSQNPRHKITKRGQNVTFRCDPISEHNRLYWYRQTLGQGPEFLTYFQNEAQLEKSRLLSDRFSAERPKGSFSTLEIQRTEQGDSAMYLCASSLNFGGSADTQYFGPGTRLTVL.

The chain couples TRBV4-3 to TRBJ1-1, with 7 nucleotides matching TRBD1. Trimming cost V 0 bases and J 5 bases; bases outside gene matches: 6. The CDR3 consists of 15 residues. Germline V lookup: CDR1 LGHNA, CDR2 YSLEER. CDR3 in amino acids: CASSQDLSGGTEAFF. Here the CDR3 DNA reads TGCGCCAGCAGCCAAGATTTGTCAGGGGGTACTGAAGCTTTCTTT.